This T cell receptor (beta chain) was profiled in a study of T cells of healthy individuals. Germline V CDR1 and CDR2: GTSNPN, SVGIG (reference sequence). This CDR3 has 14 residues. The V end was cut by 0 bases, the J end by 1 base, with 8 bases between. TCRdb analysed the 5' RACE reads with MiXCR anew, one entry per CDR3 protein. The sample holds approximately 58,000 distinct CDR3 sequences, roughly 15% seen once. The genes are TRBV30 and TRBJ2-3; D gene uncertain. This receptor was identified in a human donor in good health. CDR3 coding DNA: TGTGCCTGGAGTGTACTCCCTGGCACAGATACGCAGTATTTT. This encodes CAWSVLPGTDTQYF. Filled out from reference TRBV30 and TRBJ2-3, the complete variable domain reads SQTIHQWPATLVQPVGSPLSLECTVEGTSNPNLYWYRQAAGRGLQLLFYSVGIGQISSEVPQNLSASRPQDRQFILSSKKLLLSDSGFYLCAWSVLPGTDTQYFGPGTRLTVL.